These 15 T cell receptor beta chains originate from one sample sequenced in a study of early T cells in non-severe SARS-CoV-2 infection. TCRdb re-called the 5' RACE reads through MiXCR, storing one row per CDR3 protein. The profile covers approximately 84,000 distinct CDR3 sequences, with under 15% appearing a single time and roughly 6% taken by the ten largest. The sample taken for sequencing was whole blood. These receptors originate from an adult who was a healthcare worker with PCR-confirmed SARS-CoV-2 infection or an uninfected control (not recorded which).

This clonotype was observed a few times. The J gene is TRBJ1-3, the V gene TRBV5-1; no firm D call. V gave up 0 bases and J gave up 4 bases, with 20 bases separating them. The germline V gene has CDR1 SGHRS and CDR2 YFSETQ. The CDR3 is made up of 18 amino acids. CDR3 DNA: TGCGCCAGCAGCTTGGAGGCGGCAGGTCCGCTTCTGGGAAACACCATATATTTT. Protein product: CASSLEAAGPLLGNTIYF.

CDR3: CASSLALDRDGYTF. The CDR3 DNA is TGCGCCAGCAGCTTGGCCTTGGACAGGGACGGCTACACCTTC. The V and J genes are TRBV5-1 and TRBJ1-2; 8 bases are a match to TRBD1. V dropped 0 bases and J dropped 8; count of bases not matched to a gene: 6. CDR1 SGHRS and CDR2 YFSETQ come from the germline V gene. The CDR3 spans 14 residues. The variable domain in full, with the rest retrieved from reference TRBV5-1 and TRBJ1-2, is KAGVTQTPRYLIKTRGQQVTLSCSPISGHRSVSWYQQTPGQGLQFLFEYFSETQRNKGNFPGRFSGRQFSNSRSEMNVSTLELGDSALYLCASSLALDRDGYTFGSGTRLTVV.

The genes are TRBV4-2 and TRBJ1-6; 7 nucleotides line up with TRBD1. Germline V lookup: CDR1 LGHNA, CDR2 YNFKEQ. J gave up 3 bases and V 0 bases, and 8 bases lay outside the gene matches. The CDR3 is 18 residues long. The CDR3 spells CASSQDLRDSVYNSPLHF. The CDR3 bases are TGTGCCAGCAGCCAAGATCTCCGGGACAGCGTCTATAATTCACCCCTCCACTTT.

This clonotype was seen only a few times. The chain links TRBV10-3 to TRBJ2-7; D not resolved. Deletions cut 3 bases from V and 3 bases from J, with 12 bases between. The CDR3 spans 14 residues. Per the germline V gene, CDR1 is ENHRY and CDR2 is SYGVKD. CDR3 amino acids: CAISEGFTDYEQYF. The CDR3 bases are TGTGCCATCAGTGAAGGCTTTACAGACTACGAGCAGTACTTC.

The chain has TRBV7-2 and TRBJ1-3; perhaps TRBD1 as D (5 bases). Germline assignment: CDR1 SGHTA and CDR2 FQGNSA. The CDR3 has 15 residues. With 0 bases removed from V and 2 bases from J, the gap between germline ends came to 8 bases. CDR3 DNA sequence: TGTGCCAGCAGCTTAGCGGGACTTCCTGGAAACACCATATATTTT. It translates to CASSLAGLPGNTIYF. Using reference TRBV7-2 and TRBJ1-3 for the parts outside the CDR3, the full variable domain is GAGVSQSPSNKVTEKGKDVELRCDPISGHTALYWYRQSLGQGLEFLIYFQGNSAPDKSGLPSDRFSAERTGGSVSTLTIQRTQQEDSAVYLCASSLAGLPGNTIYFGEGSWLTVV.

The chain recombines TRBV10-3 with TRBJ2-7, with 9 bases matching TRBD2. The V and J ends lost 2 bases and 2 bases, in that order; junction bases with no gene match: 4. Germline V gives CDR1 ENHRY, CDR2 SYGVKD. The CDR3 totals 15 residues. The CDR3 sequence is CAISERLAEAYEQYF. In DNA, the CDR3 is TGTGCCATCAGTGAGAGACTAGCGGAAGCCTACGAGCAGTACTTC.

Of note for this clonotype: Possible read error: a much larger clone is one base away. The chain links TRBV5-4 to TRBJ2-2; 12 bases align to TRBD2. This CDR3 contains 17 residues. Germline V CDR1 and CDR2: SGHNT, YYREEE (reference sequence). The CDR3 sequence: CARSPAGTSGHTGELFF. The CDR3 DNA sequence: TGTGCCCGCAGCCCCGCCGGGACTAGCGGGCACACCGGGGAGCTGTTTTTT.

This clonotype was counted a few times. The chain combines TRBV20-1 with TRBJ2-2; D may be TRBD2 (5 bases). The V and J ends lost 0 bases and 6 bases respectively, with 11 bases between them. This CDR3 region has 14 residues. Per the germline V gene, CDR1 is DFQATT and CDR2 is SNEGSKA (reference sequence). The DNA for the CDR3 is TGCAGTGCTAGAGATCAGGAGGACGCCGGGGAGCTGTTTTTT. Protein sequence: CSARDQEDAGELFF.

This clonotype has more than one count but fewer than ten. V is TRBV7-9 and J is TRBJ2-7; tentatively, D is TRBD1 (5 bases). Germline CDR1 is SEHNR and CDR2 is FQNEAQ (reference sequence). V shed 5 bases and J shed 2 bases, with 13 bases lying between them. The CDR3 covers 14 residues. The CDR3 coding sequence is TGTGCCAGCAGCCCCACGACAGTCACCTACGAGCAGTACTTC. This translates into CASSPTTVTYEQYF.

This clonotype came up a few times. The chain is built from TRBV18 and TRBJ2-7; TRBD1 matches 10 bases. This CDR3 comprises 18 residues. Germline V CDR1 and CDR2: KGHSH, LQKENI. V was pared by 3 bases and J by 5 bases, with 16 bases of the junction left unmatched. The CDR3 spells CASSPILYSGQGRHEQYF. CDR3 sequence (DNA): TGTGCCAGCTCACCGATCCTTTACTCGGGACAGGGGCGTCACGAGCAGTACTTC.

In regard to this clonotype: Mismatch with germline at one junction end may stem from a read error. This rearrangement joins TRBV11-1 to TRBJ2-6; D is ambiguous. Germline assignment: CDR1 SGHAT and CDR2 FQDESV (reference sequence). This CDR3 is 14 amino acids long. The CDR3 spells CATSWGSGANVLTF. The DNA for the CDR3 is TGTGCCACCAGCTGGGGCTCTGGGGCCAACGTCCTGACTTTC.

V usage is TRBV5-1 and J usage is TRBJ2-2, with 7 bases that match TRBD1. This CDR3 is 17 amino acids long. The J segment lost 0 bases and the V segment lost 0 bases, leaving 5 bases of the junction unmatched. Germline V lookup: CDR1 SGHRS, CDR2 YFSETQ. The chain's CDR3 is CASSLGGQSTNTGELFF. The CDR3, as DNA: TGCGCCAGCAGCTTGGGGGGACAGTCGACGAACACCGGGGAGCTGTTTTTT.

This clonotype was counted between two and nine times. V is TRBV2 and J is TRBJ2-3, with 9 nucleotides matching TRBD2. Trimming took 3 bases from V and 6 from J; bases not matched to a gene: 4. The germline CDR1 and CDR2 sequences are SNHLY and FYNNEI. The CDR3 runs to 14 residues. The CDR3 sequence: CASSEPSGMDTQYF. CDR3 nucleotide sequence: TGTGCCAGCAGTGAGCCTAGCGGGATGGATACGCAGTATTTT.

This clonotype came up many times. This chain joins TRBV9 and TRBJ1-1; possibly TRBD1 for D (6 bases). Trimming took off 4 bases at V and 2 bases at J, with 12 bases between the two ends. The CDR3 covers 14 residues. Germline CDR1 is SGDLS and CDR2 is YYNGEE. DNA for the CDR3: TGTGCCAGCAGCCTCGGACAGACCAACACTGAAGCTTTCTTT. The encoded protein is CASSLGQTNTEAFF.

This chain connects TRBV3-1 to TRBJ1-2, with D maybe TRBD1 (6 bases). The germline V and J ends were trimmed by 4 bases and 1 base, with 16 bases remaining between them. This CDR3 has 16 amino acids. In germline, CDR1 is LGHDT, CDR2 YNNKEL (reference sequence). CDR3 sequence reads: CASSLRTVEINYGYTF. The DNA of the CDR3 is TGTGCCAGCAGCCTACGGACAGTAGAGATTAACTATGGCTACACCTTC.